This entry lists 5 T cell receptor beta chains sequenced from one sample in a study of post-analysis software for immune sequencing data. Unique molecular identifiers were built into the TCR beta cDNA libraries. TCRdb processed the PCR reads anew with MiXCR; each CDR3 protein has one entry. The sample carries around 190,000 distinct CDR3 sequences, 25% to 35% recorded once. These receptors are not linked to any known antigen. Study-level findings and limits: With TRBV5-6, TRBV5-1 and TRBV20-1 included, about five TRBV segments were more frequent in patients than in controls.

Sample: blood. The receptors originated from a girl aged 2-17 years with multiple sclerosis.

This clonotype was detected only a few times. The gene calls are TRBV7-8 and TRBJ1-5; 8 bases line up with TRBD1. J was trimmed by 6 bases and V by 2 bases; bases with no gene match: 6. CDR1 is SGHVS and CDR2 is FQNEAQ in the germline V gene. The CDR3 sequence is 15 residues long. In DNA form, the CDR3 reads TGTGCCAGCAGCTTAAGCTCAGGGGGCGGTCAGCCCCAGCATTTT. Its protein is CASSLSSGGGQPQHF.

Worth noting for this clonotype: A much larger clone lies a single base off, so this may be a read error. The V and J genes are TRBV6-5 and TRBJ1-2; 7 bases fit TRBD1. Germline V lookup: CDR1 MNHEY, CDR2 SVGAGI. The CDR3 runs 14 residues. Written as DNA, the CDR3 is TGTGCCGGCAGTTACACCTCAGGGGGTGGTGGCTACACCTTC. Its protein is CAGSYTSGGGGYTF.

This chain links TRBV7-9 with TRBJ1-1; 8 bases are a match to TRBD1. Trimming took 6 bases from V and 4 from J; bases not matched to a gene: 10. The CDR3 loop spans 15 amino acids. Looked up from germline, CDR1 is SEHNR and CDR2 is FQNEAQ (reference sequence). Here the CDR3 DNA reads TGTGCCAGCAGAGGACAGGGAAGGGAGAGCACTGAAGCTTTCTTT. Its protein product is CASRGQGRESTEAFF.

This clonotype was detected only a few times. The chain recombines TRBV7-9 with TRBJ2-2, with 8 bases aligning to TRBD1. The CDR3 totals 15 residues. The ends lost 5 bases at V and 5 bases at J; junction bases unmatched: 7. Per germline, CDR1 SEHNR and CDR2 FQNEAQ (reference sequence). This chain's CDR3 is CASSLDRGWTGELFF. CDR3 nucleotide sequence: TGTGCCAGCAGCCTCGACAGGGGATGGACCGGGGAGCTGTTTTTT.

In this sample, this clonotype turned up a few times. This chain connects TRBV20-1 to TRBJ1-1; D gene unclear. The CDR3 sequence is 12 residues long. With 8 bases removed from V and 2 bases from J, the gap between germline ends came to 12 bases. The V gene's germline CDR1 is DFQATT and CDR2 SNEGSKA (reference sequence). The CDR3 sequence: CSKRTVNTEAFF. CDR3 DNA sequence: TGCAGTAAAAGGACCGTTAACACTGAAGCTTTCTTT.